This T cell receptor (beta chain) is drawn from a study of cytomegalovirus exposure and HLA in healthy donors. On this clone: No antigen is known for it.

Study findings and constraints: Reports indicated that the classifier achieved high specificity and sensitivity in diagnosing cytomegalovirus status. The CMV antigen specificity of a few CMV-associated chains was confirmed through in vitro analysis. The majority of TCR sequences were rare, yet some public TCRs appeared in many donors.

The CDR3 has 14 amino acids. CDR1 SGHRS and CDR2 YFSETQ come from the germline V gene. With V trimmed by 0 bases and J by 7 bases, 3 bases remained unmatched. Sequenced by immunoSEQ multiplex PCR; TCRdb stores in-frame clones only, minus some. The sample has approximately 140,000 clones; 85% to 90% are singletons. The chain is built from TRBV5-1 and TRBJ1-4; 7 bases align to TRBD1. The receptor's source is a woman aged 18 to 35 in good health and CMV-seropositive. Sequencing was carried out using PBMCs. CDR3 bases: TGCGCCAGCAGCTTGGACTACAGGGGTGAAAAACTGTTTTTT. Protein product: CASSLDYRGEKLFF.